The 32 T cell receptor beta chains below all came from one sample that was sequenced in a study of T cells expressing NK-cell markers. TCRdb reprocessed the 5' RACE reads and reports one entry per CDR3 protein, with no DNA. The ten most abundant clones cover 5.2% of a sample with about 380,000 distinct CDR3 sequences. The sequencing sample was made of blood T cells: a sorted CD56 or NKG2C T cell subset, CD4+ or CD8+ T cells, or bulk PBMC T cells (not recorded which). All receptors come from a man aged 18 to 69 in good health.

The chain couples TRBV19 to TRBJ2-1; TCRdb's assignment of TRBD1 cannot be checked, as there is no DNA. Germline CDR1 LNHDA, CDR2 SQIVND (reference sequence). The CDR3 loop spans 15 amino acids. The CDR3 is CASSAGTIANNEQFF.

V usage is TRBV6-5 and J usage is TRBJ2-3; absent DNA, TCRdb's TRBD1 call cannot be checked. In germline, CDR1 is MNHEY, CDR2 SVGAGI. The CDR3 covers 15 residues. The CDR3 sequence: CASSYQGTGPDTQYF.

This chain joins TRBV20-1 and TRBJ1-4; TCRdb returns TRBD1, unconfirmable since there is no DNA. The germline V gene encodes CDR1 DFQATT and CDR2 SNEGSKA (reference sequence). There are 15 residues in the CDR3. The CDR3 region is CSATRSRGGGEKLFF.

V usage is TRBV7-9 and J usage is TRBJ1-4; without DNA, the TCRdb call of TRBD1 cannot be checked. This CDR3 is built from 14 residues. Germline-derived CDR1 and CDR2 are SEHNR and FQNEAQ (reference sequence). CDR3: CASSLNSGEKLFFF.

The gene calls are TRBV19 and TRBJ2-3; TCRdb reports TRBD2, a call that lacks DNA to check it against. Germline V lookup: CDR1 LNHDA, CDR2 SQIVND (reference sequence). The CDR3 covers 14 residues. The CDR3 is CASSARLARDTQYF.

The J gene is TRBJ2-2, the V gene TRBV12-3 or TRBV12-4. The CDR3 length is 14 residues. The CDR3 region is CASSLASNTGELFF.

The chain carries TRBV18 and TRBJ2-3; TCRdb names TRBD2, which stays unverified in the absence of DNA. The germline CDR1 and CDR2 sequences are KGHSH and LQKENI. The CDR3 sequence is 13 residues long. The CDR3 sequence: CASSGLSTDTQYF.

The rearrangement links TRBV11-1 to TRBJ2-1; TCRdb names TRBD1, which stays unverified in the absence of DNA. This CDR3 has 20 amino acids. Germline V gene lookup returns CDR1 SGHAT and CDR2 FQDESV (reference sequence). CDR3 sequence: CASSPIPGQGAGGSYNEQFF.

The chain has TRBV7-9 and TRBJ2-1; TCRdb lists TRBD1, though no DNA is available to test this call. The CDR3 has 15 residues. Germline CDR1 reads SEHNR; CDR2 reads FQNEAQ (reference sequence). The CDR3 sequence is CASSIGQGSGNEQFF.

The V gene is TRBV7-8, the J gene TRBJ2-2. The germline V gene encodes CDR1 SGHVS and CDR2 FQNEAQ. The CDR3 length is 14 residues. The CDR3 is CASIPLTNTGELFF.

The chain recombines TRBV5-1 with TRBJ2-1; the TCRdb D gene call, TRBD1, has no DNA to confirm it. The germline V gene has CDR1 SGHRS and CDR2 YFSETQ. This CDR3 comprises 14 residues. CDR3 residues: CASSLVWDPHTQFF.

The chain joins TRBV12-3 or TRBV12-4 to TRBJ2-2. This CDR3 is built from 15 residues. This CDR3 reads CASSLPLGNTGELFF.

The rearrangement joins TRBV28 to TRBJ2-7; TCRdb gives TRBD1 as the D gene, but with no DNA this cannot be confirmed. This CDR3 region has 15 residues. CDR1 and CDR2 from the germline V gene are MDHEN and SYDVKM. The CDR3 reads CASSPEDTSYYEQYF.

The rearrangement joins TRBV4-1 to TRBJ2-1; checking the TCRdb D call of TRBD2 is not possible without DNA. Per germline, CDR1 MGHRA and CDR2 YSYEKL. The length of the CDR3 is 16 residues. The CDR3 is CASSQGTGPYYNEQFF.

The chain joins TRBV20-1 to TRBJ1-1; the D gene TCRdb calls, TRBD1, cannot be checked with no DNA. Germline V gene data show CDR1 as DFQATT and CDR2 as SNEGSKA (reference sequence). This CDR3 comprises 13 residues. CDR3 region: CSAPVPGRAEAFF.

J is TRBJ2-7 and V is TRBV7-9; the TCRdb D gene call, TRBD1, has no DNA to confirm it. CDR3 length: 13 amino acids. Germline assignment: CDR1 SEHNR and CDR2 FQNEAQ (reference sequence). The CDR3 sequence is CASSSQGAYEQYF.

The chain has TRBV24-1 and TRBJ2-5; lacking DNA, the TRBD2 call made by TCRdb goes unchecked. CDR1 and CDR2 from the germline V gene are KGHDR and SFDVKD. This CDR3 spans 15 amino acids. This CDR3 is CATSDALVSIETQYF.

The V gene is TRBV2, the J gene TRBJ2-5; TCRdb returns TRBD1, unconfirmable since there is no DNA. The CDR3 is 15 residues long. Germline V gene lookup returns CDR1 SNHLY and CDR2 FYNNEI. The CDR3 protein is CASRGQGASVETQYF.

V is TRBV7-3 and J is TRBJ2-3; TCRdb proposes TRBD1, but this gene call is untestable without DNA. Germline V gene sequence: CDR1 SGHTA, CDR2 FQGTGA. CDR3 length: 17 amino acids. CDR3 sequence reads: CASSPRGSAGGTDTQYF.

The V and J genes are TRBV6-5 and TRBJ2-7; TCRdb calls TRBD1, which cannot be checked without DNA. The V gene's germline CDR1 is MNHEY and CDR2 SVGAGI. This CDR3 has 15 amino acids. This chain's CDR3 is CASSPGQGANYEQYF.

The V call is TRBV3-1, the J call TRBJ2-2; TCRdb's D call of TRBD1 is untestable without DNA. CDR1 is LGHDT and CDR2 is YNNKEL in the germline V gene (reference sequence). The CDR3 contains 20 residues. The CDR3 loop is CASSLSRPSREGGHTGELFF.

V gene TRBV12-3 or TRBV12-4 combines with J gene TRBJ1-2; TCRdb calls TRBD1, which cannot be checked without DNA. CDR3 length: 13 residues. The CDR3 is CASSPWGAYGYTF.

The chain carries TRBV12-3 or TRBV12-4 and TRBJ2-5; TCRdb returns TRBD1, unconfirmable since there is no DNA. The CDR3 spans 16 residues. CDR3 loop: CASTTRLQGARETQYF.

V is TRBV20-1 and J is TRBJ2-5; TCRdb indicates TRBD1, and absent DNA this call remains unverified. CDR3 length: 14 residues. Germline lookup yields CDR1 DFQATT and CDR2 SNEGSKA (reference sequence). The CDR3 spells CSARDSRGRATQYF.

The rearrangement links TRBV14 to TRBJ2-1; the D gene TCRdb calls, TRBD1, cannot be checked with no DNA. This CDR3 has 16 amino acids. Germline CDR1 is SGHDN and CDR2 is FVKESK. The CDR3 sequence is CASSQVFRTGVNEQFF.

This chain joins TRBV28 and TRBJ2-3; TCRdb selects TRBD2, and the lack of DNA leaves this call unchecked. The CDR3 is 20 residues long. The V gene's germline CDR1 is MDHEN and CDR2 SYDVKM. CDR3 in amino acids: CASSFPSFGTSGVSTDTQYF. Complete variable domain (other parts from reference TRBV28 and TRBJ2-3): DVKVTQSSRYLVKRTGEKVFLECVQDMDHENMFWYRQDPGLGLRLIYFSYDVKMKEKGDIPEGYSVSREKKERFSLILESASTNQTSMYLCASSFPSFGTSGVSTDTQYFGPGTRLTVL.

V and J are TRBV28 and TRBJ2-5. Per the germline V gene, CDR1 is MDHEN and CDR2 is SYDVKM. The CDR3 sequence is 13 residues long. CDR3 loop: CASSLVSPGTQYF.

The chain carries TRBV5-1 and TRBJ2-3; TCRdb's assignment of TRBD1 cannot be checked, as there is no DNA. From germline, CDR1 is SGHRS and CDR2 YFSETQ. CDR3 length equals 15 residues. CDR3 region: CASRRDRGLSDTQYF. Full variable domain (rest looked up from reference TRBV5-1 and TRBJ2-3): KAGVTQTPRYLIKTRGQQVTLSCSPISGHRSVSWYQQTPGQGLQFLFEYFSETQRNKGNFPGRFSGRQFSNSRSEMNVSTLELGDSALYLCASRRDRGLSDTQYFGPGTRLTVL.

The gene calls are TRBV9 and TRBJ2-1; TCRdb's D call, TRBD2, is unchecked because there is no DNA. Per germline, CDR1 SGDLS and CDR2 YYNGEE. This CDR3 spans 16 amino acids. CDR3 amino acids: CASSVKAGPADNEQFF.

V is TRBV27 and J is TRBJ1-1. CDR1 MNHEY and CDR2 SMNVEV come from the germline V gene (reference sequence). The CDR3 is made up of 15 amino acids. The CDR3: CASSLSTVLNTEAFF.

The chain joins TRBV3-1 to TRBJ2-7; the TRBD2 assignment by TCRdb is unverifiable without DNA. CDR1 is LGHDT, CDR2 YNNKEL, per germline (reference sequence). The CDR3 spans 20 residues. CDR3 loop: CASSQWASGGPSLGNYEQYF.

The rearrangement joins TRBV29-1 to TRBJ1-2. The V gene's germline CDR1 is SQVTM and CDR2 ANQGSEA. This CDR3 has 13 residues. CDR3 region: CSVVWGSGYGYTF. Full variable domain (missing parts from reference TRBV29-1 and TRBJ1-2): SAVISQKPSRDICQRGTSLTIQCQVDSQVTMMFWYRQQPGQSLTLIATANQGSEATYESGFVIDKFPISRPNLTFSTLTVSNMSPEDSSIYLCSVVWGSGYGYTFGSGTRLTVV.